This T cell receptor beta chain originates from a study of neurological immune-mediated disorders. The cDNA was generated by 5'RACE with 10-nucleotide random UMIs. Every sequencing run returned over 190 million TCR-beta sequences, which were derived from 15-18 subjects. One entry per CDR3 protein, called by TCRdb with MiXCR from the 5' RACE reads. The table shows some 100,000 distinct CDR3 sequences, with about 13% occurring only once. Sample time point: longitudinal time-point 2. V gave up 0 bases and J gave up 6 bases, with 9 bases separating them. This CDR3 spans 13 amino acids. Germline V gives CDR1 SGHRS, CDR2 YFSETQ. This clonotype was recorded at least ten times.

This clonotype was obtained from a female donor with HTLV-1-associated myelopathy (HAM/TSP). Sequencing was carried out using PBMCs. The chain combines TRBV5-1 with TRBJ1-1; no reliable D call. The CDR3 DNA is TGCGCCAGCAGCTTGGCCGGCAACGCTGAAGCTTTCTTT. It yields the protein CASSLAGNAEAFF.